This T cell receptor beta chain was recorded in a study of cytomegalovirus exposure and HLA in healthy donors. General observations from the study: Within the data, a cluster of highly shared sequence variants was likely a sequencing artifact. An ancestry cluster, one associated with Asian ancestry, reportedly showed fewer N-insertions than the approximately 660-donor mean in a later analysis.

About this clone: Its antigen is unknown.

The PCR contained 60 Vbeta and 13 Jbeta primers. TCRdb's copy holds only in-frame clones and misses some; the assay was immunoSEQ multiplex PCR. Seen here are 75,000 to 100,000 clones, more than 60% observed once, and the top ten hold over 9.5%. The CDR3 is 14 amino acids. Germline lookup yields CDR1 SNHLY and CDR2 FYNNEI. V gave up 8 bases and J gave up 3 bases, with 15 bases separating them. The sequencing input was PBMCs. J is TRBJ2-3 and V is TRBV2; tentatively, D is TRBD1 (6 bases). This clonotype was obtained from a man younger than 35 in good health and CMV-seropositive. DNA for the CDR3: TGTGCCAGCTGCGCAGCCAGGGGTACAGATACGCAGTATTTT. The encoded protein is CASCAARGTDTQYF.